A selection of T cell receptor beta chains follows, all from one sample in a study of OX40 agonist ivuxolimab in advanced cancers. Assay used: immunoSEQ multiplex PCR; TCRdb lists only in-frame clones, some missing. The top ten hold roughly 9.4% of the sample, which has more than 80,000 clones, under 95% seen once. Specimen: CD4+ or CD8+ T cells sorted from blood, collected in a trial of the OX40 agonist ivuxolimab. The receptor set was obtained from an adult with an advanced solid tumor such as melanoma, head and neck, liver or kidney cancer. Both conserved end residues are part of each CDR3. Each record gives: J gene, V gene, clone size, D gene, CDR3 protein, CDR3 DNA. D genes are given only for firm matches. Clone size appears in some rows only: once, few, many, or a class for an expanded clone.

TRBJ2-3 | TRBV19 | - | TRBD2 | CASSQGLAGLTDTQYF | TGTGCCAGTAGTCAGGGACTAGCGGGTCTCACAGATACGCAGTATTTT
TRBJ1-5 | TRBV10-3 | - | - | CAISESRAKDPQPQHF | TGTGCCATCAGTGAGTCAAGGGCCAAAGACCCTCAGCCCCAGCATTTT
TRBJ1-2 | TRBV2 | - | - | CASSLGMAGTPNYGYTF | TGTGCCAGCAGCCTAGGTATGGCCGGGACACCCAACTATGGCTACACCTTC
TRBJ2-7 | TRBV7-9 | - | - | CASSFGGTYEQYF | TGTGCCAGCAGCTTTGGGGGGACCTACGAGCAGTACTTC
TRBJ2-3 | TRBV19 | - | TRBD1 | CASSDGQDSTDTQYF | TGTGCCAGTAGTGATGGACAGGATTCTACAGATACGCAGTATTTT
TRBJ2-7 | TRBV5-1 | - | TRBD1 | CASSLGDRNYEQYF | TGCGCCAGCAGCTTGGGGGACAGGAACTACGAGCAGTACTTC
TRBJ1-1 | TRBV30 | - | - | CAWSPNTAEAFF | TGTGCCTGGAGTCCTAATACGGCTGAAGCTTTCTTT
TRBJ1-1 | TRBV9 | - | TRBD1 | CASSPLQGAGGTEAFF | TGTGCCAGCAGCCCTCTACAGGGGGCAGGGGGCACTGAAGCTTTCTTT
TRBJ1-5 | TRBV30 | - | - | CAWTDPVGDPKGLNQPQHF | TGTGCCTGGACGGATCCGGTAGGGGATCCGAAGGGCCTTAATCAGCCCCAGCATTTT
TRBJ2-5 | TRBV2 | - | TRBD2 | CASGLAAVETQYF | TGTGCCAGCGGACTAGCGGCAGTGGAGACCCAGTACTTC
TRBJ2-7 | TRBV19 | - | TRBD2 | CASSPASGRSGTYEQYF | TGTGCCAGTAGCCCCGCTAGCGGGCGGAGTGGCACCTACGAGCAGTACTTC
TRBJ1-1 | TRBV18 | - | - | CASSPPGSSTEAFF | TGTGCCAGCTCACCCCCAGGGAGTAGCACTGAAGCTTTCTTT
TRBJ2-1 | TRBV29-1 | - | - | CSVALLDEQFF | TGCAGCGTTGCGCTTCTCGATGAGCAGTTCTTC
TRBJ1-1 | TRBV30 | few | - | CAWTIGGNTEAFF | TGTGCCTGGACAATTGGGGGGAACACTGAAGCTTTCTTT
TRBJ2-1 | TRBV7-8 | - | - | CASSPKPGADEQFF | TGTGCCAGCAGCCCGAAGCCGGGGGCGGATGAGCAGTTCTTC
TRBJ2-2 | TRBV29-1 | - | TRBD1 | CSVGTGPGELFF | TGCAGCGTAGGGACAGGGCCCGGGGAGCTGTTTTTT
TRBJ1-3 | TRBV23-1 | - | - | CASSQSKGAKYTIYF | TGCGCCAGCAGTCAATCGAAAGGGGCCAAGTACACCATATATTTT
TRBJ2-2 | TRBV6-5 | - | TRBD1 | CASSYTGQVYTGELFF | TGTGCCAGCAGTTATACGGGACAGGTGTACACCGGGGAGCTGTTTTTT
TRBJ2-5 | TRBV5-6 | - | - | CASSLAFQETQYF | TGTGCCAGCAGCTTGGCCTTCCAAGAGACCCAGTACTTC
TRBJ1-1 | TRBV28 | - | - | CASSSTWAGDNTEAFF | TGTGCCAGCAGTTCAACCTGGGCAGGGGACAACACTGAAGCTTTCTTT
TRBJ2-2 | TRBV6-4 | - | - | CASSEGLDTGELFF | TGTGCCAGCAGTGAGGGCCTAGACACCGGGGAGCTGTTTTTT
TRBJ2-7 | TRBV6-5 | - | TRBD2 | CASNRPGLAAQEQYF | TGTGCCAGCAACCGACCGGGACTAGCGGCCCAGGAGCAGTACTTC
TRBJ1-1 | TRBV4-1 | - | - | CASSQFTRGATEAFF | TGCGCCAGCAGCCAATTTACCAGGGGTGCCACTGAAGCTTTCTTT
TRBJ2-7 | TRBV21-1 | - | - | CASSKPPPGAYEQYF | TGTGCCAGCAGCAAGCCGCCACCAGGGGCCTACGAGCAGTACTTC
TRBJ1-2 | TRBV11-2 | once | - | CASSFSAGIYGYTF | TGTGCCAGCAGCTTTTCGGCAGGGATATATGGCTACACCTTC
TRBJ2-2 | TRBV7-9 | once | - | CASSGRGLPGELFF | TGTGCCAGCAGCGGCAGGGGATTGCCCGGGGAGCTGTTTTTT
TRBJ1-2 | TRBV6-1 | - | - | CASTQGSGYTF | TGTGCCAGCACTCAAGGTTCTGGCTACACCTTC
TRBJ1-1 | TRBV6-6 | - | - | CASSYGEAFF | TGTGCCAGCAGTTACGGTGAAGCTTTCTTT
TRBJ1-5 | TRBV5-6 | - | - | CASSLGRGQPQHF | TGTGCCAGCAGCTTAGGGAGGGGTCAGCCCCAGCATTTT
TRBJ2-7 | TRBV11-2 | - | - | CASSYLGPGSYEQYF | TGTGCCAGCAGCTATTTGGGACCGGGGTCCTACGAGCAGTACTTC
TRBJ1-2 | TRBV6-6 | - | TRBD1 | CASSPAGDREYGYTF | TGTGCCAGCAGTCCGGCCGGGGACAGAGAGTATGGCTACACCTTC
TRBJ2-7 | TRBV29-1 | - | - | CSVTAGGYEQYF | TGCAGCGTTACAGCCGGCGGCTACGAGCAGTACTTC
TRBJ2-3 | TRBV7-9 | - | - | CASSASGTDTQYF | TGTGCTAGCAGCGCTTCTGGCACAGATACGCAGTATTTT
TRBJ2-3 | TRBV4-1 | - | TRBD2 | CASSPASGRAPGDSTDTQYF | TGCGCCAGCAGCCCCGCTAGCGGGAGGGCCCCGGGGGATAGCACAGATACGCAGTATTTT